These 2 T cell receptor beta chains came from one sample sequenced in a study of blood T cell repertoires in COVID-19. The repertoire was sequenced with immunoSEQ multiplex PCR; TCRdb's copy has only in-frame clones and lacks some. This table has approximately 40,000 clones, approximately 87% appearing once. Sequencing was performed on peripheral blood. Source of these receptors: a man aged 40-49 years with COVID-19, enrolled during active disease.

The chain uses TRBV7-8 and TRBJ2-2, with 8 nucleotides matching TRBD1. J gave up 4 bases and V 1 base, and 2 bases lay outside the gene matches. Per the germline V gene, CDR1 is SGHVS and CDR2 is FQNEAQ. The CDR3 has 15 amino acids. The CDR3 protein is CASSLVDRGTGELFF. In DNA form, the CDR3 reads TGTGCCAGCAGCTTAGTAGACAGGGGCACCGGGGAGCTGTTTTTT.

The chain has TRBV19 and TRBJ1-5; maybe TRBD1 (6 bases). V was shortened by 9 bases and J by 6 bases, with 18 bases between the two germline ends. The length of the CDR3 is 14 residues. The germline CDR1 and CDR2 sequences are LNHDA and SQIVND (reference sequence). The CDR3 is CASHRGGRGQPQHF. The CDR3 nucleotides read TGTGCCAGCCATCGGGGGGGGCGAGGTCAGCCCCAGCATTTT.